A selection of T cell receptor beta chains follows, all from one sample in a study of cytomegalovirus exposure and HLA in healthy donors. Repertoires were generated with immunoSEQ multiplex PCR, while TCRdb's copy carries only in-frame clones and drops some. In the table there are 200,000 to 250,000 clones, around 80% of which are singletons. Input material: PBMCs. All receptors derive from a young man in good health and CMV-seronegative. Both conserved end residues are part of each CDR3. A D gene is named only where the DNA matches it firmly. Some rows mark clone size as missing; the rest say once, few, many or name a class of expanded clone.

clone_size	v_call	j_call	d_call	cdr3_aa	cdr3_nt
.	TRBV5-6	TRBJ1-2	.	CASSLAGGIKGNYGYTF	TGTGCCAGCAGCTTGGCCGGGGGAATAAAAGGGAACTATGGCTACACCTTC
.	TRBV5-6	TRBJ2-5	.	CASSFSGSGETQYF	TGTGCCAGCAGCTTCTCCGGGAGCGGAGAGACCCAGTACTTC
.	TRBV7-9	TRBJ2-3	TRBD1	CASSLGQGVDTQYF	TGTGCCAGCAGCTTAGGGCAGGGGGTAGATACGCAGTATTTT
few	TRBV4-1	TRBJ2-5	TRBD1	CASSQGTVGQETQYF	TGCGCCAGCAGCCAGGGGACAGTCGGCCAAGAGACCCAGTACTTC
.	TRBV2	TRBJ2-7	.	CASRMREQYF	TGTGCCAGCAGGATGCGTGAGCAGTACTTC
.	TRBV6-5	TRBJ2-7	.	CASSYSAGASYEQYF	TGTGCCAGCAGTTACTCGGCAGGGGCCTCCTACGAGCAGTACTTC
once	TRBV7-9	TRBJ1-5	.	CASSPGGPNQPQHF	TGTGCCAGCAGCCCGGGAGGGCCCAATCAGCCCCAGCATTTT
.	TRBV2	TRBJ2-7	.	CASSGTSYEQYF	TGTGCCAGCAGTGGCACTTCCTACGAGCAGTACTTC
.	TRBV7-6	TRBJ2-3	.	CASSPRTDTQYF	TGTGCCAGCAGCCCCCGGACAGATACGCAGTATTTT
.	TRBV6-5	TRBJ1-1	.	CASTISQAAEAFF	TGTGCCAGCACCATTTCTCAGGCAGCTGAAGCTTTCTTT
.	TRBV11-3	TRBJ2-3	TRBD2	CASSSRTSGRADTQYF	TGTGCCAGCAGCTCTCGTACTAGCGGGAGGGCAGATACGCAGTATTTT